The entry below gives a single T cell receptor beta chain sequence along with its context. This may come from a read error, since a much larger clone is one base off. The sample comes from a study of molecular identifiers for immune sequencing clone quantification. This CDR3 contains 15 residues. V was clipped by 8 bases and J by 5 bases; unmatched bases: 13. TCRdb passed the PCR reads through MiXCR, listing each CDR3 protein once. The sample lists under 350,000 distinct CDR3 sequences, 24% occurring once. Material: naive CD8+ T cells from blood, with Jurkat cell RNA spiked in. Subset given: FACS-sorted CD8+CD4-CCR7+CD45RA+ naive T cells. The rearrangement links TRBV5-3 to TRBJ2-7; 10 positions agree with TRBD2. TRBV5-3 has ORF status, its function being uncertain. The origin of this receptor is a human donor in good health. Some libraries in this study had Jurkat cell RNA spiked in. For the CDR3, the DNA is TGTGCCAGCAGCCTCTGGATAGCGGGGGGAGACGAGCAGTACTTC. Translating gives CASSLWIAGGDEQYF.